These 13 T cell receptor beta chains were all obtained from the same sample, sequenced in a study of vaccination effects on CD4 cells after COVID-19. No cognate antigen is known for these TCRs. After more than 8 days in culture, the CD4+ T cells were isolated. Data came from immunoSEQ multiplex PCR; TCRdb stores just in-frame clones and leaves some out. Seen here are almost 40,000 clones, over 80% observed once, and the top ten hold approximately 3%. The sample consisted of CD4+ T cells from PBMCs cultured without peptide, taken before COVID-19 vaccination. These TCRs come from a human donor who received a COVID-19 vaccine.

The chain recombines TRBV4-1 with TRBJ2-5; 7 bases line up with TRBD1. V was clipped by 0 bases and J by 4 bases; unmatched bases: 8. Germline CDR1 and CDR2: MGHRA and YSYEKL. The CDR3 totals 16 residues. CDR3 sequence: CASSQDPQGVRETQYF. DNA for the CDR3: TGCGCCAGCAGCCAAGATCCCCAGGGGGTAAGAGAGACCCAGTACTTC.

The chain has TRBV20-1 and TRBJ2-5; no definite D call. The CDR3 runs to 13 residues. Germline V gives CDR1 DFQATT, CDR2 SNEGSKA (reference sequence). V was clipped by 3 bases and J by 1 base, with 9 bases between them. DNA for the CDR3: TGCAGTGCTAGTAGACTGGGCCAAGAGACCCAGTACTTC. As protein: CSASRLGQETQYF.

The CDR3 here is CASSQVGETQYF. In DNA form, the CDR3 reads TGTGCCAGCAGCCAAGTTGGGGAGACCCAGTACTTC. The chain uses TRBV7-9 and TRBJ2-5; D is ambiguous. CDR1 SEHNR and CDR2 FQNEAQ come from the germline V gene (reference sequence). The CDR3 length is 12 residues. V lost 5 bases and J lost 5, with 9 bases in between.

The chain combines TRBV6-1 with TRBJ2-7, with 7 bases lining up with TRBD1. Germline V gene data show CDR1 as MNHNS and CDR2 as SASEGT. Germline trimming cut 0 bases from V and 3 bases from J; bases unmatched to any gene: 5. The CDR3 contains 15 residues. The CDR3: CASSEAWDSYYEQYV. The CDR3 DNA sequence: TGTGCCAGCAGTGAAGCCTGGGACAGTTACTACGAGCAGTACGTC.

The chain links TRBV6-5 to TRBJ1-3; TRBD1 might be the D (5 bases). This CDR3 has 15 residues. V was clipped by 6 bases and J by 4 bases, with 16 bases between them. Per the germline V gene, CDR1 is MNHEY and CDR2 is SVGAGI. CDR3 amino acids: CASSLLGAGGNTIYF. The CDR3, as DNA: TGTGCCAGCAGCCTACTCGGGGCGGGAGGAAACACCATATATTTT.

The sample holds one count of this clone. The rearrangement uses TRBV6-4 and TRBJ1-6, with a weak D call TRBD1 (6 bases). Germline-derived CDR1 and CDR2 are MRHNA and SNTAGT. V was shortened by 3 bases and J by 5 bases, with 8 bases between the two germline ends. The CDR3 extends over 14 amino acids. CDR3 amino acids: CASSDRTDNSPLHF. The CDR3 DNA is TGTGCCAGCAGTGATCGGACAGATAATTCACCCCTCCACTTT.

This clone was observed a handful of times. This chain links TRBV4-1 with TRBJ1-2; D not resolved. In germline, CDR1 is MGHRA, CDR2 YSYEKL. This CDR3 is 15 amino acids long. Trimming cost V 5 bases and J 5 bases, with 18 bases left between them. Here the CDR3 DNA reads TGCGCCAGCAGCACCCGGACCTTACTGGGGTATGGCTACACCTTC. Its translation is CASSTRTLLGYGYTF.

CDR3 nucleotides: TGTGCCAGCAGCTTACATAGCAATCAGCCCCAGCATTTT. This translates into CASSLHSNQPQHF. The genes are TRBV7-9 and TRBJ1-5; no clear D gene. This CDR3 has 13 residues. Trimming cost V 2 bases and J 0 bases, with 2 bases left between them. Germline lookup yields CDR1 SEHNR and CDR2 FQNEAQ (reference sequence).

In its sample, this clone was seen a few times. The J gene is TRBJ1-1, the V gene TRBV28; possible D gene TRBD1, 6 bases. V lost 5 bases and J 5 bases, leaving 9 bases between the germline ends. This CDR3 is built from 12 residues. CDR1 and CDR2 (germline): MDHEN, SYDVKM. In nucleotides, the CDR3 is TGTGCCAGCAGTCGACAGGTGACTGAAGCTTTCTTT. Residues: CASSRQVTEAFF.

The chain couples TRBV18 to TRBJ2-5; D is uncertain. The length of the CDR3 is 12 residues. Deletions cut 2 bases from V and 2 bases from J, with 3 bases between. Germline CDR1 reads KGHSH; CDR2 reads LQKENI. As DNA, the CDR3 is TGTGCCAGCTCACCAACTCAAGAGACCCAGTACTTC. Its translation is CASSPTQETQYF.

The rearrangement uses TRBV19 and TRBJ2-5, with D unclear. This CDR3 is built from 15 residues. The germline V gene encodes CDR1 LNHDA and CDR2 SQIVND (reference sequence). With 3 bases removed from V and 4 bases from J, the gap between germline ends came to 15 bases. Here the CDR3 reads CASSMGYGVPETQYF. The CDR3 bases are TGTGCCAGTAGTATGGGGTACGGAGTCCCAGAGACCCAGTACTTC.

This chain links TRBV6-4 with TRBJ2-1, with 8 bases lining up with TRBD1. Germline CDR1 is MRHNA and CDR2 is SNTAGT. The V segment lost 8 bases and the J segment 8 bases; nucleotides outside the gene matches: 14. The CDR3 runs to 15 residues. This chain's CDR3 is CASGRTGSQGDEQFF. The CDR3 nucleotides are TGTGCCAGCGGAAGGACAGGGTCGCAAGGGGATGAGCAGTTCTTC.

CDR3: CASSRDYRQETQYF. CDR3 in DNA: TGTGCCAGCTCAAGGGACTACCGACAAGAGACCCAGTACTTC. The chain employs TRBV18 and TRBJ2-5; 7 bases align to TRBD2. Germline lookup yields CDR1 KGHSH and CDR2 LQKENI. This CDR3 is 14 amino acids long. V shed 5 bases, J shed 2 bases, and the junction held 5 bases outside the gene matches.